The clone carrying this T cell receptor (beta chain) was detected a few times. Its antigen is as yet unknown. This entry belongs to a study of vaccination and CD4 T cells after COVID-19. Noted treatment: approximately 9-day PBMC culture with coronavirus spike peptide pools or control peptides (ViraFEST assay). CDR3 length: 18 residues. Trimming cost V 0 bases and J 1 base, with 17 bases left between them. CDR1 and CDR2 (germline): LNHNV, YYDKDF (reference sequence). Cultured CD4+ T-cell DNA underwent Oncomine TCR Beta short-read sequencing. One entry per CDR3 protein results from TCRdb running MiXCR on the PCR reads. Altogether around 9,000 distinct CDR3 sequences are present, approximately 60% being singletons, with the ten largest covering approximately 7.6%.

The sequenced sample consisted of CD4+ T cells from blood, cultured in vitro. V and J are TRBV15 and TRBJ2-3; perhaps D is TRBD1 or TRBD2 (5 bases each). The receptor's source is a human donor who had recovered from COVID-19. CDR3 in DNA: TGTGCCACCAGCAGAGATCGGGGCGGTTCTATAGGCACAGATACGCAGTATTTT. It is translated as CATSRDRGGSIGTDTQYF.